What follows describes a single TCR beta chain. The CDR3 length is 15 residues. The V and J ends lost 7 bases and 7 bases, in that order; junction bases with no gene match: 13. Germline V CDR1 and CDR2: SGHRS, YFSETQ. This sample was included in a study of blood T cell repertoires in COVID-19. Authors' processing steps: For nucleated cells, counts were estimated from reference gene primer amplification. The repertoire was sequenced with immunoSEQ multiplex PCR; TCRdb's copy has only in-frame clones and lacks some. D and trimming were read from the DNA, whereas the V and J calls and clone size are those reported in that table. This sample has roughly 79,000 clones, with roughly 90% found just once.

Sequenced sample: peripheral blood. This receptor was taken from a man between 45 and 60 years old with active COVID-19. The rearrangement joins TRBV5-1 to TRBJ2-5, with 10 nucleotides matching TRBD1. The CDR3: CASFPGGDRGGTQYF. The CDR3, as DNA: TGCGCCAGCTTCCCCGGAGGGGACAGGGGTGGGACCCAGTACTTC.